The rows below give T cell receptor beta chains drawn from one sample of a study of beta chain features in type 1 diabetes. Generated by immunoSEQ multiplex PCR, the TCRdb table keeps only in-frame clones and is missing some. The data contain about 150,000 clones, about a tenth of them singletons. The sequenced sample consisted of central memory CD4+ T cells from blood. The receptors were gathered from a man younger than 40 with type 1 diabetes. CDR3s include the opening cysteine and the closing phenylalanine or tryptophan. Fields, in order: CDR3 length, clone size, V gene, D gene, J gene, CDR3 DNA, CDR3 protein. A D gene is named only where the DNA matches it firmly. Size tells how often a clone was seen (once, few, many) or the class of an expanded clone, and some rows leave it out.

16	.	TRBV7-8	.	TRBJ2-7	TGTGCCAGCAGCCCCCCCGGGGCAGGGACTGGATACGAGCAGTACTTC	CASSPPGAGTGYEQYF
14	.	TRBV9	TRBD2	TRBJ2-2	TGTGCCAGCAGCGTGCGACTAGCTGCCGGGGAGCTGTTTTTT	CASSVRLAAGELFF
14	few	TRBV27	.	TRBJ2-6	TGTGCCAGCAGTTCCTCTTCTGGGGCCAACGTCCTGACTTTC	CASSSSSGANVLTF
15	few	TRBV29-1	.	TRBJ1-3	TGCAGCGTTGTTCCAACGGGGGGTCCTGGAAACACCATATATTTT	CSVVPTGGPGNTIYF
14	few	TRBV10-3	.	TRBJ2-3	TGTGCCATACGAGCCTTGCAGGCAGTAGATACGCAGTATTTT	CAIRALQAVDTQYF
14	few	TRBV7-9	.	TRBJ2-5	TGTGCCAGCAGCTTCCAGACAGGCCAAGAGACCCAGTACTTC	CASSFQTGQETQYF
14	.	TRBV4-2	TRBD1	TRBJ2-7	TGTGCCAGCAGCCAAACAGGGGCCACCTACGAGCAGTACTTC	CASSQTGATYEQYF
14	few	TRBV25-1	TRBD1	TRBJ1-1	TGTGCCAGCAGTGATTCCGGGACAGGGGACAAAGCTTTCTTT	CASSDSGTGDKAFF
18	.	TRBV4-2	.	TRBJ2-7	TGTGCCAGCAGCCAAGAGGTTCAAGGTGGCGGTACATCCTACGAGCAGTACTTC	CASSQEVQGGGTSYEQYF
14	.	TRBV5-6	.	TRBJ1-5	TGTGCCAGCAGCTTGGGTCCAGGGCATCAGCCCCAGCATTTT	CASSLGPGHQPQHF
18	few	TRBV4-2	TRBD1	TRBJ2-1	TGTGCCAGCAGCCAAGATAAGGGTTCGGACAGGGGGATGAATGAGCAGTTCTTC	CASSQDKGSDRGMNEQFF
14	.	TRBV25-1	.	TRBJ2-6	TGTGCCAGCAGTGAGACGGGGGGGGCCAACGTCCTGACTTTC	CASSETGGANVLTF
14	.	TRBV10-3	.	TRBJ2-3	TGTGCCATCAGTGGCCTCCTAGACACAGATACGCAGTATTTT	CAISGLLDTDTQYF
14	.	TRBV2	TRBD1	TRBJ2-7	TGTGCCAGCAGTGGACAGGGGGGATCCTACGAGCAGTACTTC	CASSGQGGSYEQYF
13	.	TRBV6-5	.	TRBJ2-3	TGTGCCAGCAAGGCTAGGAGCACAGATACGCAGTATTTT	CASKARSTDTQYF
15	.	TRBV7-2	.	TRBJ2-3	TGTGCCAGCAGCCCCAGCCGCGGGAGCACAGATACGCAGTATTTT	CASSPSRGSTDTQYF
19	few	TRBV19	TRBD1	TRBJ2-4	TGTGCCAGTAGTATAGATAACCGGTGGACAGGGCCAGCCAAAAACATTCAGTACTTC	CASSIDNRWTGPAKNIQYF
14	.	TRBV6-5	TRBD1	TRBJ2-5	TGTGCCAGCAGTCAGGGGACAGCTCAAGAGACCCAGTACTTC	CASSQGTAQETQYF
14	.	TRBV7-2	TRBD1	TRBJ2-7	TGTGCCAGCAGCCCGGGACAGGGCCCTGACGAGCAGTACTTC	CASSPGQGPDEQYF
14	few	TRBV7-2	.	TRBJ1-2	TGTGCCAGCAGCCGCAACAGGGCTAACTATGGCTACACCTTC	CASSRNRANYGYTF
14	.	TRBV30	.	TRBJ2-5	TGTGCCTGGACTAAAACAGGGTACCAAGAGACCCAGTACTTC	CAWTKTGYQETQYF
14	many	TRBV9	.	TRBJ2-3	TGTGCCAGCAGCGACGGACTGGGCACAGATACGCAGTATTTT	CASSDGLGTDTQYF
16	.	TRBV30	TRBD2	TRBJ2-5	TGTGCCTGGAGTGTACGTACTAGCGCAAAACAAGAGACCCAGTACTTC	CAWSVRTSAKQETQYF
12	few	TRBV30	.	TRBJ1-1	TGTGCCTGGAGTCGGCAGGGCTCTACAGCTTTCTTT	CAWSRQGSTAFF
13	.	TRBV7-2	.	TRBJ2-2	TGTGCCAGCAAAGTCAGGAACACCGGGGAGCTGTTTTTT	CASKVRNTGELFF
14	few	TRBV9	TRBD2	TRBJ2-1	TGTGCCAGCAGCGGCGGGACTAGCGCCACTGAGCAGTTCTTC	CASSGGTSATEQFF
15	few	TRBV29-1	.	TRBJ2-4	TGCAGCGTTACCGGGACAGTCACACGGGGAGGCATTCAGTACTTC	CSVTGTVTRGGIQYF
15	few	TRBV11-1	.	TRBJ2-5	TGTGCCAGCAGCTCTAGCCCCGACGGACAAGAGACCCAGTACTTC	CASSSSPDGQETQYF
15	few	TRBV6-5	.	TRBJ2-3	TGTGCCAGCAGTTACCGTGGGAGGCCCAGGGATACGCAGTATTTT	CASSYRGRPRDTQYF
17	few	TRBV5-1	TRBD2	TRBJ2-6	TGCGCCAGCGAAAAAACTAGCGGGAGGTTTGGGGCCAACGTCCTGACTTTC	CASEKTSGRFGANVLTF
17	few	TRBV4-1	TRBD2	TRBJ2-1	TGCGCCAGCAGCCAACCTAGACTAGCGCCAGGTTACAATGAGCAGTTCTTC	CASSQPRLAPGYNEQFF
13	few	TRBV2	TRBD2	TRBJ2-1	TGTGCCAGCAGGGGACTAGTAGGTAATGAGCAGTTCTTC	CASRGLVGNEQFF
15	.	TRBV5-1	TRBD1	TRBJ1-5	TGCGCCAGCAGCTTGGATGGACAGGGGGGGAGGCCCCAGCATTTT	CASSLDGQGGRPQHF
15	few	TRBV27	TRBD1	TRBJ2-2	TGTGCCAGCAGTACAGGGGGCGCCGGAACCGGGGAGCTGTTTTTT	CASSTGGAGTGELFF
13	.	TRBV30	.	TRBJ1-2	TGTGCCTGGAGTGAGGGGAATAACTATGGCTACACCTTC	CAWSEGNNYGYTF
15	few	TRBV4-3	TRBD2	TRBJ2-7	TGCGCCAGCAGCCAGCAAACTAGCGGGAGTGGCGAGCAGTACTTC	CASSQQTSGSGEQYF
12	.	TRBV28	.	TRBJ1-5	TGTGCCAGCAGCTTAGGGGCGCAGCCCCAGCATTTT	CASSLGAQPQHF
13	few	TRBV7-9	TRBD1	TRBJ2-7	TGTGCCAGCAAACAGGGGGAGACCTACGAGCAGTACTTC	CASKQGETYEQYF
12	.	TRBV7-9	.	TRBJ2-1	TGTGCCAGCAGCACATCAGCGGACCAGCAGTTCTTC	CASSTSADQQFF
15	few	TRBV9	TRBD2	TRBJ2-3	TGTGCCAGCAGCGAGATGGGGGGGAGGACAGATACGCAGTATTTT	CASSEMGGRTDTQYF
14	few	TRBV6-6	TRBD1	TRBJ1-1	TGTGCCAGCAGTTACGGACAGGCAGGCACTGAAGCTTTCTTT	CASSYGQAGTEAFF
16	few	TRBV6-5	.	TRBJ2-3	TGTGCCAGCAGTTACGGCGGCGGGGTGAGCACAGATACGCAGTATTTT	CASSYGGGVSTDTQYF
12	.	TRBV7-2	.	TRBJ2-1	TGTGCCAGCAGCCTCAGCGGGCCTGAGCAGTTCTTC	CASSLSGPEQFF
8	few	TRBV30	.	TRBJ2-1	TGTGCTTGGGGCCTTTTCCTCTTC	CAWGLFLF
13	.	TRBV28	TRBD1	TRBJ1-5	TGTGCCAGCAGAATACAGGGGAGCCAGCCCCAGCATTTT	CASRIQGSQPQHF
15	.	TRBV5-4	TRBD1	TRBJ1-4	TGTGCCAGCAGCTTCCCACAGGGGGACGGTGAAAAACTGTTTTTT	CASSFPQGDGEKLFF
12	.	TRBV30	.	TRBJ2-7	TGTGCCTGGAGCCGGGACATCTACGAGCAGTACTTC	CAWSRDIYEQYF
15	many	TRBV19	.	TRBJ2-2	TGTGCCAGTAAGGTCAGTACAGGTTCCACCGGGGAGCTGTTTTTT	CASKVSTGSTGELFF
13	.	TRBV14	TRBD1	TRBJ1-2	TGTGCCAGCAGCAGAACAGGGGCCTATGGCTACACCTTC	CASSRTGAYGYTF
17	few	TRBV5-4	TRBD2	TRBJ2-7	TGTGCCAGCAGCTCGGGCCCTAGCGGGAGGAGCTCCTACGAGCAGTACTTC	CASSSGPSGRSSYEQYF
13	.	TRBV5-8	.	TRBJ1-2	TGTGCCAGCAGCTTGGGACAGAACTATGGCTACACCTTC	CASSLGQNYGYTF
13	few	TRBV7-3	.	TRBJ2-5	TGTGCCAGCAGTCAGGGAAACACAGAGACCCAGTACTTC	CASSQGNTETQYF
17	.	TRBV6-1	TRBD1	TRBJ2-5	TGTGCCAGCAGTGGCAGGGGGCGGTCGTTAGGAAAAGAGACCCAGTACTTC	CASSGRGRSLGKETQYF